This TCR beta chain was captured in a study of T cell responses to AZD1222 COVID-19 vaccine. Whole-study findings and limits: Donors in the cohort were predominantly white British and more often female, and clonal diversity was possibly underestimated.

Assay used: immunoSEQ multiplex PCR; TCRdb lists only in-frame clones, some missing. The sample includes around 95,000 clones, around 89% of them seen just once. CDR3 length: 14 residues. Between the trimmed V and J ends, which lost 0 bases and 4 bases, there was a span of 12 bases. Germline assignment: CDR1 GTSNPN and CDR2 SVGIG (reference sequence). In the case of this clone: Antigen specificity is unknown.

The receptor was isolated from an adult in good health. This chain connects TRBV30 to TRBJ1-1; perhaps TRBD1 as D (6 bases). The source material was peripheral blood, sampled on day 0 of AZD1222 vaccination. For the CDR3, the DNA is TGTGCCTGGAGTGTCGGCGGACAGCTCACTGAAGCTTTCTTT. Residues: CAWSVGGQLTEAFF. The variable domain in full, with the rest retrieved from reference TRBV30 and TRBJ1-1, is SQTIHQWPATLVQPVGSPLSLECTVEGTSNPNLYWYRQAAGRGLQLLFYSVGIGQISSEVPQNLSASRPQDRQFILSSKKLLLSDSGFYLCAWSVGGQLTEAFFGQGTRLTVV.